Each of the 14 T cell receptor beta chains below was sequenced from the same sample in a study of T cells after yellow fever vaccination. Using its own MiXCR run on the 5' RACE reads, TCRdb lists one record per CDR3 protein. The sample has 40,000 or so distinct CDR3 sequences, approximately 6.3% seen once; the top ten hold 15%. The sequencing here drew on CD8+ T cells not binding an NS4B(214-222) dextramer, sorted from PBMCs, taken 45 days after the yellow fever booster vaccination. Receptors originate from a young man who received the YFV17D yellow fever vaccine.

This clonotype has just a few counts. This chain links TRBV3-1 with TRBJ1-2; D remains ambiguous. With 0 bases removed from V and 0 bases from J, the gap between germline ends came to 11 bases. The CDR3 covers 16 residues. Germline V lookup: CDR1 LGHDT, CDR2 YNNKEL (reference sequence). CDR3 DNA: TGTGCCAGCAGCCAAGAGGAGGGCCAAACTAACTATGGCTACACCTTC. Translating gives CASSQEEGQTNYGYTF.

Many counts were recorded for this clonotype. This rearrangement joins TRBV11-2 to TRBJ2-1; TRBD1 might be the D (6 bases). CDR1 SGHAT and CDR2 FQNNGV come from the germline V gene. The CDR3 covers 14 residues. V lost 3 bases to trimming and J lost 7 bases, with 13 bases between them. The CDR3 protein is CASSFATGKNEQFF. The CDR3 DNA reads TGTGCCAGCAGCTTTGCAACAGGGAAGAATGAGCAGTTCTTC.

This clonotype has ten or more counts. This chain connects TRBV7-9 to TRBJ2-3, with D maybe TRBD2 (5 bases). CDR3 length: 16 amino acids. V lost 5 bases to trimming and J lost 3 bases, with 18 bases between them. CDR1 SEHNR and CDR2 FQNEAQ come from the germline V gene (reference sequence). The CDR3 region is CASSPSRGFKTDTQYF. For the CDR3, the DNA is TGTGCCAGCAGCCCGTCACGGGGTTTTAAGACAGATACGCAGTATTTT.

There are many counts of this clonotype. The CDR3 DNA reads as TGTGCCAGCAGTGGAGGTGTGCGCTCTGGGGCCAACGTCCTGACTTTC. Its protein product is CASSGGVRSGANVLTF. The chain combines TRBV25-1 with TRBJ2-6; D is unresolved. V dropped 4 bases and J dropped 0 bases, with 10 bases sitting between them. The CDR3 spans 16 residues. The germline V gene has CDR1 MGHDK and CDR2 SYGVNS.

In its sample, this clonotype was seen a few times. This chain joins TRBV11-2 and TRBJ2-3, with 7 positions matching TRBD2. This CDR3 spans 19 amino acids. With V trimmed by 4 bases and J by 0 bases, 16 bases remained unmatched. Germline V CDR1 and CDR2: SGHAT, FQNNGV. The CDR3 loop is CASSSDPLAETNSTDTQYF. CDR3 nucleotide sequence: TGTGCCAGCAGCTCCGACCCGCTAGCGGAAACCAACAGCACAGATACGCAGTATTTT.

This clonotype was counted between two and nine times. This chain uses TRBV11-2 with TRBJ2-4; possible D gene TRBD2, 5 bases. The CDR3 is made up of 14 amino acids. Germline-derived CDR1 and CDR2 are SGHAT and FQNNGV. Trimming stripped 5 bases from V and 5 bases from J, with 13 bases between. CDR3: CASSPPGLENIQYF. In DNA form, the CDR3 reads TGTGCCAGCAGCCCCCCGGGGTTGGAAAACATTCAGTACTTC.

On this clonotype: This could be a read error, since a much larger clone is one nucleotide away. V is TRBV27 and J is TRBJ2-3; no definite D call. The CDR3 is 13 amino acids. Germline CDR1 and CDR2: MNHEY and SMNVEV (reference sequence). Trimming took off 4 bases at V and 7 bases at J, with 12 bases between the two ends. CDR3 amino acids: CASSYVVSYTQYF. The CDR3, as DNA: TGTGCCAGCAGTTATGTAGTCTCATATACGCAGTATTTT.

This clonotype was detected many times. The rearrangement uses TRBV6-1 and TRBJ2-5; TRBD2 matches 10 bases. The junction had 7 bases not matched to a gene; V was cut back by 1 base and J by 5 bases. The V gene's germline CDR1 is MNHNS and CDR2 SASEGT. There are 16 residues in the CDR3. The CDR3 DNA follows: TGTGCCAGCAGTGAAGGCCTAGCGGGAGTTTGGGAGACCCAGTACTTC. Its translation: CASSEGLAGVWETQYF.

In its sample, this clonotype was seen many times. V and J are TRBV20-1 and TRBJ2-1; D is possibly TRBD1 or TRBD2 (5 bases each). V lost 1 base and J 4 bases, leaving 14 bases between the germline ends. CDR3 length: 15 residues. CDR1 is DFQATT and CDR2 is SNEGSKA in the germline V gene (reference sequence). The CDR3 DNA reads TGCAGTGCTAGAGCACAGGACTCAGCTTACAATGAGCAGTTCTTC. Protein: CSARAQDSAYNEQFF.

The chain joins TRBV20-1 to TRBJ2-3; 12 bases fit TRBD2. This CDR3 is built from 17 residues. The V segment lost 6 bases and the J segment 1 base; nucleotides outside the gene matches: 11. Germline assignment: CDR1 DFQATT and CDR2 SNEGSKA (reference sequence). The CDR3 DNA sequence: TGCAGTGCCTCCGGGACTAGCGGGTTTCCTGGCACAGATACGCAGTATTTT. This gives the protein CSASGTSGFPGTDTQYF.

This clonotype has ten or more counts. This sequence joins TRBV14 and TRBJ2-1; D ambiguous. The CDR3 runs to 12 residues. V lost 1 base, J lost 10 bases, and 8 bases lay in between. From germline, CDR1 is SGHDN and CDR2 FVKESK. As DNA, the CDR3 is TGTGCCAGCAGCCAAGCCTTAGGGGAGCAGTTCTTC. Its protein product is CASSQALGEQFF.

This clonotype was observed at least ten times. The chain uses TRBV27 and TRBJ2-5; 12 positions match TRBD2. V gave up 6 bases and J gave up 1 base; unmatched junction bases: 6. Germline CDR1 MNHEY, CDR2 SMNVEV (reference sequence). The CDR3 totals 16 residues. The CDR3 here is CASSDGLAGLQETQYF. CDR3 in DNA: TGTGCCAGCAGCGACGGACTAGCGGGGCTCCAAGAGACCCAGTACTTC.

This clonotype was counted ten times or more. The chain is built from TRBV5-6 and TRBJ2-3; TRBD2 is a possible D gene (5 bases). Germline V gene data show CDR1 as SGHDT and CDR2 as YYEEEE. Deletions cut 4 bases from V and 6 bases from J, with 9 bases between. The CDR3 contains 12 residues. CDR3 loop: CASSRETDTQYF. The CDR3 DNA follows: TGTGCCAGCAGCCGGGAAACGGATACGCAGTATTTT.

The V gene is TRBV14, the J gene TRBJ2-1; D may be TRBD1 or TRBD2 (5 bases each). Trimming removed 0 bases from V and 6 bases from J, with 9 bases in between. The CDR3 loop spans 14 amino acids. Germline V gene lookup returns CDR1 SGHDN and CDR2 FVKESK. Here the CDR3 DNA reads TGTGCCAGCAGCCAAGAGGTGGGACCCAATGAGCAGTTCTTC. Amino acid sequence: CASSQEVGPNEQFF. Using reference TRBV14 and TRBJ2-1 for the parts outside the CDR3, the full variable domain is EAGVTQFPSHSVIEKGQTVTLRCDPISGHDNLYWYRRVMGKEIKFLLHFVKESKQDESGMPNNRFLAERTGGTYSTLKVQPAELEDSGVYFCASSQEVGPNEQFFGPGTRLTVL.